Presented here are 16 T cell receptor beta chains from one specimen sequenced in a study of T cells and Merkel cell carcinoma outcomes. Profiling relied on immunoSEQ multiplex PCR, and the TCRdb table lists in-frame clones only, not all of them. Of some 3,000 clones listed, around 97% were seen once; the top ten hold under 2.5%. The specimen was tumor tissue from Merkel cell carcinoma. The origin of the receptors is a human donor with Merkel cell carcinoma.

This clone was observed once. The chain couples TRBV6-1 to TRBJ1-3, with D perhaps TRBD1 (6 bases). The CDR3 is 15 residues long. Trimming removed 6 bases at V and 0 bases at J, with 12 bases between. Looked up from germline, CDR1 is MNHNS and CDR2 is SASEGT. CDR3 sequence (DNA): TGTGCCAGCAGGGAACAGGGAGCCTCTGGAAACACCATATATTTT. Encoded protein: CASREQGASGNTIYF.

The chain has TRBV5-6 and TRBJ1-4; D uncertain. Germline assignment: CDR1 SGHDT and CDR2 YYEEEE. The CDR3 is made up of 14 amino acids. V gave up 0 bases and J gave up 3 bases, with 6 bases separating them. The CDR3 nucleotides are TGTGCCAGCAGCTTGGCAGGCCCTAATGAAAAACTGTTTTTT. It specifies CASSLAGPNEKLFF.

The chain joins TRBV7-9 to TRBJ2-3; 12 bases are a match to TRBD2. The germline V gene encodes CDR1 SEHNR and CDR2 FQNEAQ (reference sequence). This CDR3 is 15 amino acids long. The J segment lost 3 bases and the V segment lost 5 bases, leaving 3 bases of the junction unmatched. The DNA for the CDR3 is TGTGCCAGCAGCCCTACTAGCGGGAGGACAGATACGCAGTATTTT. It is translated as CASSPTSGRTDTQYF. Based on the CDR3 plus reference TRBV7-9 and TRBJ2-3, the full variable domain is DTGVSQNPRHKITKRGQNVTFRCDPISEHNRLYWYRQTLGQGPEFLTYFQNEAQLEKSRLLSDRFSAERPKGSFSTLEIQRTEQGDSAMYLCASSPTSGRTDTQYFGPGTRLTVL.

CDR3 bases: TGTGCCATCCGTAGCGGGGGGGCTCACAATGAGCAGTTCTTC. It translates to CAIRSGGAHNEQFF. This sequence joins TRBV5-8 and TRBJ2-1, with 11 bases that match TRBD2. The CDR3 contains 14 residues. The ends lost 9 bases at V and 5 bases at J; junction bases unmatched: 7. CDR1 is SGHTS, CDR2 YDEGEE, per germline.

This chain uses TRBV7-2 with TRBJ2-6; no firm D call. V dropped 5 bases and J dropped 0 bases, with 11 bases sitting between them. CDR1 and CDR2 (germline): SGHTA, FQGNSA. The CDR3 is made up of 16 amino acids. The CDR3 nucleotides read TGTGCCAGCAGCGCATCTGTCGGCTCTGGGGCCAACGTCCTGACTTTC. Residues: CASSASVGSGANVLTF.

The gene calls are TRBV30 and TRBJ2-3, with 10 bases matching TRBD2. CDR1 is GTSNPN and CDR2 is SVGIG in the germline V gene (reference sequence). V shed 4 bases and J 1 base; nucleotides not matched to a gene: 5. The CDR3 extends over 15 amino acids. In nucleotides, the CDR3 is TGTGCCTGGACGATAGGACTAGCGGGCACAGATACGCAGTATTTT. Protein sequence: CAWTIGLAGTDTQYF.

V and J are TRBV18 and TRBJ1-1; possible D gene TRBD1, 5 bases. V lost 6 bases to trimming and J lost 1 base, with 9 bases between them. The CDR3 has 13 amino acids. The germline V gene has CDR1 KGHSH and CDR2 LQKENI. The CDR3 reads CASSTTENTEAFF. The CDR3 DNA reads TGTGCCAGCTCGACGACAGAGAACACTGAAGCTTTCTTT.

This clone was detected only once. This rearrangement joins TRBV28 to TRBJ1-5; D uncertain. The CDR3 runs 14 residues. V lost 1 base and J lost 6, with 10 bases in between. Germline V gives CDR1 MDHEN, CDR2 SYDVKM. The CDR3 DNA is TGTGCCAGCAGTTTATCGCGTGCTCTTCAGCCCCAGCATTTT. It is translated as CASSLSRALQPQHF.

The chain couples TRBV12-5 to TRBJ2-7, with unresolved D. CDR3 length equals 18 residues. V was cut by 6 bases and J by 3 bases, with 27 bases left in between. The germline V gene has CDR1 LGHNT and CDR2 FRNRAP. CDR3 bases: TGTGCTAGTGGGGACCAGAATTGTGGGGTCTTAGGGAACTACGAGCAGTACTTC. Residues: CASGDQNCGVLGNYEQYF.

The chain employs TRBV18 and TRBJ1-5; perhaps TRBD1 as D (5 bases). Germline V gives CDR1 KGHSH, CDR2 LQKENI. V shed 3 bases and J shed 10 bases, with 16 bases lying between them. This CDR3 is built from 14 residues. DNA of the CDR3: TGTGCCAGCTCACCTGGGCAGGGACCCGTTCCCCAGCATTTT. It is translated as CASSPGQGPVPQHF.

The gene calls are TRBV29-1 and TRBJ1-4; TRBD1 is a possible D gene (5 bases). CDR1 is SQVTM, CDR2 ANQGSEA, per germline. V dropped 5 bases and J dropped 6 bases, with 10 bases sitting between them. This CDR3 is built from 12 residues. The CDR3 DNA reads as TGCAGCGTTATGACAGCAGATGAAAAACTGTTTTTT. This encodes CSVMTADEKLFF. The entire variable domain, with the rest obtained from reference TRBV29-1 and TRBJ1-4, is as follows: SAVISQKPSRDICQRGTSLTIQCQVDSQVTMMFWYRQQPGQSLTLIATANQGSEATYESGFVIDKFPISRPNLTFSTLTVSNMSPEDSSIYLCSVMTADEKLFFGSGTQLSVL.

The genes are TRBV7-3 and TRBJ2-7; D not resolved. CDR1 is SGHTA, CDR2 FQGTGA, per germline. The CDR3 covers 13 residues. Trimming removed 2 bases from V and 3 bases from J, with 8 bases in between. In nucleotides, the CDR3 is TGTGCCAGCAGCTTATCCGCTAGCTACGAGCAGTACTTC. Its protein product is CASSLSASYEQYF. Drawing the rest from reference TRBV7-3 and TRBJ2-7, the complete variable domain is GAGVSQTPSNKVTEKGKYVELRCDPISGHTALYWYRQSLGQGPEFLIYFQGTGAADDSGLPNDRFFAVRPEGSVSTLKIQRTERGDSAVYLCASSLSASYEQYFGPGTRLTVT.

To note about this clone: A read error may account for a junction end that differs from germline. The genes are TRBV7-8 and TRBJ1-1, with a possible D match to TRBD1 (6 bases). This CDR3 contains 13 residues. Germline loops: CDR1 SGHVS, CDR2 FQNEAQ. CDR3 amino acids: CASSLDRASEACF. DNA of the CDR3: TGTGCCAGCAGCTTAGACAGGGCTAGTGAAGCTTGCTTT. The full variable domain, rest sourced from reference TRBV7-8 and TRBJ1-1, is GAGVSQSPRYKVAKRGQDVALRCDPISGHVSLFWYQQALGQGPEFLTYFQNEAQLDKSGLPSDRFFAERPEGSVSTLKIQRTQQEDSAVYLCASSLDRASEACFGQGTRLTVV.

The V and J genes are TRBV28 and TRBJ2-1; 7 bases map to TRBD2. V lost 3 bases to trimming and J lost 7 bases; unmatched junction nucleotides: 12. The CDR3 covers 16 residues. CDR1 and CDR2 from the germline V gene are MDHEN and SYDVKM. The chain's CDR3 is CASSFLSSGIFNEQFF. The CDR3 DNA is TGTGCCAGCAGTTTCTTATCCAGCGGGATCTTTAATGAGCAGTTCTTC.

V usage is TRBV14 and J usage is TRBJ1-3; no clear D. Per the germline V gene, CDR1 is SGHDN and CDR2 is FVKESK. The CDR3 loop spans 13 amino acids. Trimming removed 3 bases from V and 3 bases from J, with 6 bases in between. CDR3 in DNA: TGTGCCAGCAGCCAGGGCAGTGGAAACACCATATATTTT. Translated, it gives CASSQGSGNTIYF.

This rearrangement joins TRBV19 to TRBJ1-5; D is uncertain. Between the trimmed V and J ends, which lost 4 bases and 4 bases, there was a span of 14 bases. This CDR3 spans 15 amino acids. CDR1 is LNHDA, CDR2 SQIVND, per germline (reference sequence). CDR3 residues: CASSRLEVVNQPQHF. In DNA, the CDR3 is TGTGCCAGTAGTAGACTAGAGGTGGTTAATCAGCCCCAGCATTTT. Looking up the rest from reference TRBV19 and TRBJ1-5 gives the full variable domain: DGGITQSPKYLFRKEGQNVTLSCEQNLNHDAMYWYRQDPGQGLRLIYYSQIVNDFQKGDIAEGYSVSREKKESFPLTVTSAQKNPTAFYLCASSRLEVVNQPQHFGDGTRLSIL.